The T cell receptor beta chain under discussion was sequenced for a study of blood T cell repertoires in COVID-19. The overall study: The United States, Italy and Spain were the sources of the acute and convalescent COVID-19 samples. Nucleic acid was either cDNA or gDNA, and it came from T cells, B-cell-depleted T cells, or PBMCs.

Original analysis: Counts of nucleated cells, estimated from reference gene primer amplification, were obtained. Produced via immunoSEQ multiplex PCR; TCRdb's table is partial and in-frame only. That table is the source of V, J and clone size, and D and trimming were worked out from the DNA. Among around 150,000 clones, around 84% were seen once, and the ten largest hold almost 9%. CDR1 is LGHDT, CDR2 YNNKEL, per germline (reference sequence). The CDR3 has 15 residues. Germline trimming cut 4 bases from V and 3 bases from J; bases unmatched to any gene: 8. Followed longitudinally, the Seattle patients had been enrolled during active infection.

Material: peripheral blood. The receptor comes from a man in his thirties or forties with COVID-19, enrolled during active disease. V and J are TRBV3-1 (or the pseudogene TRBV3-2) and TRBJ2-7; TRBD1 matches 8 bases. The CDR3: CASSPVGQGVYEQYF. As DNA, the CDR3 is TGTGCCAGCAGCCCGGTCGGACAGGGAGTCTACGAGCAGTACTTC.